The source of this T cell receptor beta chain is a study of shared clonotypes between healthy human individuals. With respect to this clone: The antigen is undetermined.

Notes on the study in general: Between several donors, naive CD4 clonotypes were shared at a level of about 5%.

Caucasian adults residing in Nashville, Tennessee made up all the donors. A CD45RA+ naive subset and a CD45RA-negative memory subset were split from CD4+ cells. This CDR3 comprises 11 residues. Germline V gene sequence: CDR1 SQVTM, CDR2 ANQGSEA. Germline trimming cut 7 bases from V and 6 bases from J; bases unmatched to any gene: 0. Here immunoSEQ multiplex PCR was the method, and the copy in TCRdb shows in-frame clones only, minus some. The table records fewer than 1.6 million clones, approximately 98.5% of them present only once. The source of this sequence is a man younger than 45 in good health. The V and J genes are TRBV29-1 and TRBJ2-1; 10 nucleotides match TRBD2. The sample taken for sequencing was naive CD4+ T cells sorted from blood. This sample's subset: CD45RA+ positively selected. This CDR3 is CSGTSGNEQFF. CDR3 bases: TGCAGCGGGACTAGCGGCAATGAGCAGTTCTTC.